The T cell receptor beta chain described here comes from a study of blood T cell repertoires in COVID-19. Study in general: Sources were T cells, B-cell-depleted T cells, or PBMCs; the material itself was cDNA or gDNA.

V dropped 4 bases and J dropped 3; count of bases not matched to a gene: 4. CDR3 length: 14 amino acids. Germline loops: CDR1 SGHRS, CDR2 YFSETQ. Libraries were prepared by immunoSEQ multiplex PCR; TCRdb keeps only in-frame clonotypes and omits some of them. The repertoire holds about 78,000 clones, approximately 89% seen once, with about 5% in the top ten. The sequence derives from a man aged 50 or older with active or convalescent COVID-19. The rearrangement joins TRBV5-1 to TRBJ2-5; 9 nucleotides align to TRBD1. Sequenced: peripheral blood. In DNA form, the CDR3 reads TGCGCCAGCAGCCGGGACAGGGTAGAAGAGACCCAGTACTTC. Protein product: CASSRDRVEETQYF.